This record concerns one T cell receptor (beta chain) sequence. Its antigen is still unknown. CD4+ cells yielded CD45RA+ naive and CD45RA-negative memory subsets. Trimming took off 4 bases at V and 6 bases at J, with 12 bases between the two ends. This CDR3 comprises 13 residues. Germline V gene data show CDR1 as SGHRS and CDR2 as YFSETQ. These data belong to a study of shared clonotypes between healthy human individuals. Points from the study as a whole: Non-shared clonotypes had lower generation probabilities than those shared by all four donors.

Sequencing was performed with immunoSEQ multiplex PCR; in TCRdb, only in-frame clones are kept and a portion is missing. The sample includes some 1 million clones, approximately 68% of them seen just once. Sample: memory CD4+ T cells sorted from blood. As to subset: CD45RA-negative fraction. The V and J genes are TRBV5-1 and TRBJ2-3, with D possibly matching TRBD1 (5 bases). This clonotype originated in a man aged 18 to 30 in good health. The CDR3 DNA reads TGCGCCAGCAGCCGCAGGGCTTCGGATACGCAGTATTTT. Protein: CASSRRASDTQYF.